Below are 30 T cell receptor beta chains sequenced from a single sample in a study of T cells in Graves' hyperthyroidism and ophthalmopathy. TCR beta CDR3 regions were amplified from RNA transcripts. Initially, a first-round RT-PCR of the TCR CDR3 employed the HTBI primer set. Each CDR3 protein gets one entry after TCRdb re-called the multiplex PCR reads with MiXCR. Counted here are a few hundred thousand distinct CDR3 sequences, more than 13% occurring once; the ten biggest clones make up approximately 32%. Source material: blood. Source of these receptors: a woman under 40 with Graves' hyperthyroidism.

The V call is TRBV2, the J call TRBJ2-1; TRBD2 matches 10 bases. Germline V gene data show CDR1 as SNHLY and CDR2 as FYNNEI. The CDR3 contains 16 residues. CDR3: CARDSGRAQVYNEQFF. The DNA of the CDR3 is TGTGCTAGGGACAGCGGGAGGGCCCAGGTTTACAATGAGCAGTTCTTC.

This clonotype was seen a handful of times. This chain connects TRBV20-1 to TRBJ1-5; D unclear. CDR3 length: 13 residues. V was pared by 6 bases and J by 6 bases, with 15 bases between. Looked up from germline, CDR1 is DFQATT and CDR2 is SNEGSKA (reference sequence). In DNA, the CDR3 is TGCAGTGCGGCTTTGGCAAGTCGTCAGCCCCAGCATTTT. This encodes CSAALASRQPQHF.

The chain employs TRBV9 and TRBJ1-1; TRBD1 agrees at 7 bases. Germline V lookup: CDR1 SGDLS, CDR2 YYNGEE. The CDR3 is made up of 17 amino acids. The V and J ends lost 0 bases and 5 bases, in that order; junction bases with no gene match: 13. The CDR3 loop reads CASSVGGGRGGRTEAFF. The DNA of the CDR3 is TGTGCCAGCAGCGTAGGCGGGGGGAGAGGGGGCAGGACTGAAGCTTTCTTT.

V is TRBV5-1 and J is TRBJ2-1; D is possibly TRBD1 or TRBD2 (6 bases each). Germline CDR1 and CDR2: SGHRS and YFSETQ. V was cut by 9 bases and J by 7 bases, with 20 bases left in between. The CDR3 length is 14 residues. CDR3 in DNA: TGCGCCACCAAGACCCAGGGGCGGGGAAATGAGCAGTTCTTC. Protein sequence: CATKTQGRGNEQFF. The full variable domain, its missing parts supplied by reference TRBV5-1 and TRBJ2-1, is KAGVTQTPRYLIKTRGQQVTLSCSPISGHRSVSWYQQTPGQGLQFLFEYFSETQRNKGNFPGRFSGRQFSNSRSEMNVSTLELGDSALYLCATKTQGRGNEQFFGPGTRLTVL.

The CDR3 region is CASSFSAQGYTGELFF. CDR3 nucleotide sequence: TGTGCCAGCAGCTTTTCTGCACAGGGCTACACCGGGGAGCTGTTTTTT. This chain uses TRBV5-5 with TRBJ2-2, with D perhaps TRBD1 (6 bases). Trimming removed 2 bases at V and 3 bases at J, with 14 bases between. The CDR3 consists of 16 residues. Germline loops: CDR1 SGHKS, CDR2 YYEKEE (reference sequence).

This clonotype has more than one count but fewer than ten. The rearrangement links TRBV7-9 to TRBJ1-4; D might be TRBD1 (5 bases). Between the trimmed V and J ends, which lost 2 bases and 2 bases, there was a span of 9 bases. The CDR3 extends over 15 amino acids. Germline CDR1 and CDR2: SEHNR and FQNEAQ (reference sequence). The CDR3 DNA reads as TGTGCCAGCAGCTTACAGGGCGTGACTAATGAAAAACTGTTTTTT. It specifies CASSLQGVTNEKLFF. The full variable domain, in which reference TRBV7-9 and TRBJ1-4 provide the parts outside the CDR3, is DTGVSQNPRHKITKRGQNVTFRCDPISEHNRLYWYRQTLGQGPEFLTYFQNEAQLEKSRLLSDRFSAERPKGSFSTLEIQRTEQGDSAMYLCASSLQGVTNEKLFFGSGTQLSVL.

This clonotype has a handful of counts. V gene TRBV14 combines with J gene TRBJ2-1, with 11 nucleotides matching TRBD2. This CDR3 is built from 17 residues. V shed 1 base and J 7 bases; nucleotides not matched to a gene: 9. Germline V gives CDR1 SGHDN, CDR2 FVKESK. DNA of the CDR3: TGTGCCAGCAGCCAAGTATACGGACTAGCGGGCGGAAATGAGCAGTTCTTC. It translates to CASSQVYGLAGGNEQFF.

The sample holds many counts of this clonotype. The V gene is TRBV6-1, the J gene TRBJ2-5; 11 bases fit TRBD2. The V gene's germline CDR1 is MNHNS and CDR2 SASEGT. J gave up 3 bases and V 5 bases, and 8 bases lay outside the gene matches. The length of the CDR3 is 16 residues. The CDR3 sequence: CASSSSGTSGEETQYF. The DNA for the CDR3 is TGTGCCAGCAGTAGCTCCGGGACTAGCGGAGAAGAGACCCAGTACTTC.

This clonotype has a count of ten or more. The chain recombines TRBV5-6 with TRBJ1-1, with D unclear. Trimming shortened V by 3 bases and J by 7 bases, and 10 bases separated the two germline ends. The CDR3 loop spans 12 amino acids. Germline V gene data show CDR1 as SGHDT and CDR2 as YYEEEE. The CDR3 loop reads CASSSIRSEAFF. The CDR3 DNA reads as TGTGCCAGCAGCTCCATCAGGAGTGAAGCTTTCTTT.

This sequence joins TRBV20-1 and TRBJ2-7; D remains ambiguous. The germline V and J ends were trimmed by 2 bases and 4 bases, with 12 bases remaining between them. The CDR3 length is 13 residues. Germline CDR1 and CDR2: DFQATT and SNEGSKA (reference sequence). CDR3 in DNA: TGCAGTGCTAGACGGCTAGACCTATACGAGCAGTACTTC. This encodes CSARRLDLYEQYF.

The V call is TRBV7-2, the J call TRBJ1-1, with D uncertain. The CDR3 runs 13 residues. CDR1 and CDR2 (germline): SGHTA, FQGNSA. The V end was cut by 6 bases, the J end by 8 bases, with 16 bases between. CDR3 sequence: CASRTRTMVEAFF. The CDR3, as DNA: TGTGCCAGCAGGACCCGAACAATGGTCGAAGCTTTCTTT.

This clonotype appeared many times. The chain uses TRBV20-1 and TRBJ2-3, with D perhaps TRBD1 or TRBD2 (6 bases each). CDR1 is DFQATT, CDR2 SNEGSKA, per germline (reference sequence). The CDR3 runs 16 residues. The V gene lost 4 bases and the J gene lost 0 bases, with 17 bases spanning the gap. The CDR3 here is CSAMPLAGTSTDTQYF. The CDR3 region has the DNA TGCAGTGCTATGCCGCTGGCGGGGACAAGCACAGATACGCAGTATTTT.

This clonotype was counted between two and nine times. DNA for the CDR3: TGCAGCGTTGAAGTCCGCGGGACAGGTCCCTACAATGAGCAGTTCTTC. Protein: CSVEVRGTGPYNEQFF. The chain recombines TRBV29-1 with TRBJ2-1; 8 positions agree with TRBD1. The length of the CDR3 is 16 residues. V lost 1 base, J lost 2 bases, and 7 bases stayed unmatched. Germline-derived CDR1 and CDR2 are SQVTM and ANQGSEA.

In this sample, this clonotype turned up a few times. This chain links TRBV6-2 or TRBV6-3 with TRBJ2-1; maybe TRBD2 (5 bases). This CDR3 contains 14 residues. In germline, CDR1 is MNHEY, CDR2 SVGEGT. V was pared by 8 bases and J by 6 bases, with 17 bases between. CDR3 sequence (DNA): TGTGCCAGCGGGGTGGGGAGTTGGGGCAATGAGCAGTTCTTC. As protein: CASGVGSWGNEQFF.

This clonotype was recorded at least ten times. V and J are TRBV20-1 and TRBJ2-7; D might be TRBD1 or TRBD2, each matching 6 bases. The CDR3 runs 15 residues. The V end lost 2 bases, the J end lost 4 bases, and 18 bases lay between the germline ends. Germline-derived CDR1 and CDR2 are DFQATT and SNEGSKA (reference sequence). CDR3 nucleotides: TGCAGTGCTAGACCCCGGTGGGGGGCGCGGTACGAGCAGTACTTC. As protein: CSARPRWGARYEQYF.

This clonotype was counted at least ten times. The chain carries TRBV6-1 and TRBJ2-4; D is unresolved. The CDR3 has 16 residues. Trimming removed 5 bases at V and 1 base at J, with 15 bases between. The germline gives CDR1 MNHNS, CDR2 SASEGT. For the CDR3, the DNA is TGTGCCAGCAGTTACGCCGGGTCGAAGGCCAAAAACATTCAGTACTTC. Its translation: CASSYAGSKAKNIQYF.

This clonotype showed up just a few times. The gene calls are TRBV20-1 and TRBJ2-7, with TRBD2 matching 7 bases. The germline V gene has CDR1 DFQATT and CDR2 SNEGSKA (reference sequence). With 6 bases clipped from V and 4 bases from J, the junction kept 15 bases outside the gene matches. The CDR3 has 15 residues. The CDR3 sequence: CSAGREGKSGYEQYF. Here the CDR3 DNA reads TGCAGTGCCGGTAGGGAGGGCAAATCAGGGTACGAGCAGTACTTC.

The rearrangement links TRBV6-5 to TRBJ2-7; 10 positions match TRBD1. Germline V gene lookup returns CDR1 MNHEY and CDR2 SVGAGI. CDR3 length: 15 residues. Trimming took 0 bases from V and 5 from J; bases not matched to a gene: 4. DNA of the CDR3: TGTGCCAGCAGTTACTCGGGACAGGGGTCTAACGAGCAGTACTTC. Translated: CASSYSGQGSNEQYF.

This clonotype has at least ten counts. CDR3 amino acids: CAWSSGQTMNTEAFF. The DNA of the CDR3 is TGTGCCTGGAGTTCGGGACAGACAATGAACACTGAAGCTTTCTTT. The genes are TRBV30 and TRBJ1-1; 7 bases fit TRBD1. The ends lost 2 bases at V and 0 bases at J; junction bases unmatched: 6. Germline CDR1 reads GTSNPN; CDR2 reads SVGIG (reference sequence). The CDR3 runs 15 residues. The full variable domain, its missing parts supplied by reference TRBV30 and TRBJ1-1, is SQTIHQWPATLVQPVGSPLSLECTVEGTSNPNLYWYRQAAGRGLQLLFYSVGIGQISSEVPQNLSASRPQDRQFILSSKKLLLSDSGFYLCAWSSGQTMNTEAFFGQGTRLTVV.

This rearrangement joins TRBV29-1 to TRBJ2-7; weak D call: TRBD2 (6 bases). The CDR3 has 13 residues. CDR1 and CDR2 from the germline V gene are SQVTM and ANQGSEA. The V and J ends lost 4 bases and 3 bases respectively, with 13 bases between them. CDR3 in DNA: TGCAGCGTTGTGGCAGCGGGCCACTACGAGCAGTACTTC. It specifies CSVVAAGHYEQYF.

The genes are TRBV20-1 and TRBJ2-1; D is undetermined. The germline V and J ends were trimmed by 8 bases and 0 bases, with 20 bases remaining between them. The germline gives CDR1 DFQATT, CDR2 SNEGSKA (reference sequence). The CDR3 is made up of 16 amino acids. The CDR3 is CSTTLPQQSSYNEQFF. The CDR3 DNA follows: TGCAGTACAACTCTCCCCCAGCAGAGCTCCTACAATGAGCAGTTCTTC.

This chain uses TRBV7-3 with TRBJ2-7; 7 bases map to TRBD2. J gave up 3 bases and V 2 bases, and 7 bases lay outside the gene matches. This CDR3 has 15 residues. CDR1 and CDR2 from the germline V gene are SGHTA and FQGTGA. The chain's CDR3 is CASSLYGGSDYEQYF. For the CDR3, the DNA is TGTGCCAGCAGCTTATACGGCGGGAGTGACTACGAGCAGTACTTC.

This clonotype showed up just a few times. The chain is built from TRBV28 and TRBJ1-5, with D perhaps matching TRBD1 (5 bases). CDR1 is MDHEN and CDR2 is SYDVKM in the germline V gene. CDR3 length equals 13 residues. V lost 2 bases, J lost 7 bases, and 9 bases lay in between. Here the CDR3 reads CASSLRGVQPQHF. The CDR3 DNA sequence: TGTGCCAGCAGTTTACGGGGGGTCCAGCCCCAGCATTTT.

Worth noting for this clonotype: A read error is possible here, since a much larger clone lies one base away. V is TRBV30 and J is TRBJ2-1, with D perhaps TRBD1 or TRBD2 (5 bases each). Looked up from germline, CDR1 is GTSNPN and CDR2 is SVGIG (reference sequence). The CDR3 has 13 residues. CDR3 sequence (DNA): TGTGTCTGGAGTGTGGGGGAGTGGAATGAGCAGTTCTTC. As protein: CVWSVGEWNEQFF.

The rearrangement uses TRBV4-1 and TRBJ2-2, with TRBD2 matching 8 bases. The CDR3 runs to 16 residues. Germline CDR1 is MGHRA and CDR2 is YSYEKL. J lost 4 bases, V lost 0 bases, and 4 bases had no gene match. DNA for the CDR3: TGCGCCAGCAGCCAAGATCCGGGAGGGCTCACCGGGGAGCTGTTTTTT. This gives the protein CASSQDPGGLTGELFF.

There are many counts of this clonotype. The chain couples TRBV5-1 to TRBJ1-1, with 10 bases aligning to TRBD1. From germline, CDR1 is SGHRS and CDR2 YFSETQ. With V trimmed by 0 bases and J by 4 bases, 9 bases remained unmatched. The CDR3 is made up of 17 amino acids. CDR3 coding DNA: TGCGCCAGCAGCTTGGGAATCCGGGACAGGGGTAGCACTGAAGCTTTCTTT. Residues: CASSLGIRDRGSTEAFF. The variable domain in full, completed from reference TRBV5-1 and TRBJ1-1, reads KAGVTQTPRYLIKTRGQQVTLSCSPISGHRSVSWYQQTPGQGLQFLFEYFSETQRNKGNFPGRFSGRQFSNSRSEMNVSTLELGDSALYLCASSLGIRDRGSTEAFFGQGTRLTVV.

This clonotype showed up many times. V is TRBV5-5 and J is TRBJ2-3; D uncertain. V gave up 4 bases and J gave up 0 bases, with 12 bases separating them. CDR3 length: 15 residues. Germline CDR1 reads SGHKS; CDR2 reads YYEKEE (reference sequence). The CDR3 DNA follows: TGTGCCAGCAGCATCCGTTCCTCTAGCACAGATACGCAGTATTTT. Translated, it gives CASSIRSSSTDTQYF.

The chain links TRBV7-9 to TRBJ2-1; TRBD2 is a possible D gene (6 bases). This CDR3 is built from 14 residues. The V end was cut by 6 bases, the J end by 6 bases, with 15 bases between. CDR1 and CDR2 (germline): SEHNR, FQNEAQ (reference sequence). CDR3 in amino acids: CASSPGLPSNEQFF. CDR3 coding DNA: TGTGCCAGCAGTCCGGGACTTCCGAGCAATGAGCAGTTCTTC.

This rearrangement joins TRBV28 to TRBJ2-1, with 7 bases matching TRBD2. The CDR3 consists of 15 residues. The V and J ends lost 4 bases and 7 bases, in that order; junction bases with no gene match: 10. Germline CDR1 reads MDHEN; CDR2 reads SYDVKM. Here the CDR3 DNA reads TGTGCCAGCAGTTCGACCGGGACTATCGGAAATGAGCAGTTCTTC. It is translated as CASSSTGTIGNEQFF.

In its sample, this clonotype was seen a few times. The genes are TRBV9 and TRBJ1-1; 9 bases fit TRBD1. The CDR3 totals 15 residues. Per the germline V gene, CDR1 is SGDLS and CDR2 is YYNGEE. V lost 4 bases to trimming and J lost 6 bases; unmatched junction nucleotides: 10. CDR3 nucleotides: TGTGCCAGCAGCCCCTCATCCACAGGGGGCTCTGAAGCTTTCTTT. Its protein product is CASSPSSTGGSEAFF.